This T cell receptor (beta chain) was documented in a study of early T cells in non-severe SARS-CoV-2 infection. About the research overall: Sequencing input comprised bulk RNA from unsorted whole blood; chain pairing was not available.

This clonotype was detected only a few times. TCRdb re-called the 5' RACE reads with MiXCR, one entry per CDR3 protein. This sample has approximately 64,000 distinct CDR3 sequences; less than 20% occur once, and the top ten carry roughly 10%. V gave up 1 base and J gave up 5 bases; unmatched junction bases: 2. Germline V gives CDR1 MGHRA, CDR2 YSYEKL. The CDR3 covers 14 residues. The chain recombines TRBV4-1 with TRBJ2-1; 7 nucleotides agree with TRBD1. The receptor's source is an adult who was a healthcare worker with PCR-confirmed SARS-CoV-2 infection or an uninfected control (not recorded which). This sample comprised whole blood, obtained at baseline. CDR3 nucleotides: TGCGCCAGCAGCCAAGCCGACAGGGACAATGAGCAGTTCTTC. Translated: CASSQADRDNEQFF.